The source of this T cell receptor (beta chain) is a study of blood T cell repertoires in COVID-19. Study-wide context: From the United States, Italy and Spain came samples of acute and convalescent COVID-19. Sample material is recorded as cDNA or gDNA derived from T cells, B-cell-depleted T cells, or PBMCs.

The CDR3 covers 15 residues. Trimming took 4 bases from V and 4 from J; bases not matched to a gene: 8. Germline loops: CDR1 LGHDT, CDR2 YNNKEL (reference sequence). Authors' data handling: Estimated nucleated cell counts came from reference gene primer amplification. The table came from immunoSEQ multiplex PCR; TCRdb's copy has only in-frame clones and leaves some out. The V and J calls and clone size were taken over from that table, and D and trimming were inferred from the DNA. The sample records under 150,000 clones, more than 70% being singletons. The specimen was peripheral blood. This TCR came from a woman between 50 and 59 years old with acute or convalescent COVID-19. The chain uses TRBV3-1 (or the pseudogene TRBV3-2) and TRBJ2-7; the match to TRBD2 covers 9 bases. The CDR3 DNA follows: TGTGCCAGCAGCCCACGCCTAGCGGGGAGGTACGAGCAGTACTTC. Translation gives CASSPRLAGRYEQYF.